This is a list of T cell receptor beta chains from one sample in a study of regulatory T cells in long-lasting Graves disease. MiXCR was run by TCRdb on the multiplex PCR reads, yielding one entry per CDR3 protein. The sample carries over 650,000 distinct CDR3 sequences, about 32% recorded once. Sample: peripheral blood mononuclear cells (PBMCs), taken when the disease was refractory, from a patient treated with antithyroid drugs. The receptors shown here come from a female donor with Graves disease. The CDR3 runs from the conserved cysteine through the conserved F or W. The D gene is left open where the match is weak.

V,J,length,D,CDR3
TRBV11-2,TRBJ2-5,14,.,CASSAPGAPLTQYF
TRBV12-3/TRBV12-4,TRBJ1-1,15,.,CASSLHGRTNTEAFF
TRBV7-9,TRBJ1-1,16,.,CASSPGVVMENTEAFF
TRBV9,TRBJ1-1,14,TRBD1,CASGKTGDRAEAFF
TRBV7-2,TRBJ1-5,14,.,CASSLIQGLQPQHF
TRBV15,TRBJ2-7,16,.,CATSRDVTGSSYEQYF
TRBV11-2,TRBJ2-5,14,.,CASSPPFGQETQYF
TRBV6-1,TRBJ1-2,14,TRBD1,CASSDRGRDYGYTF
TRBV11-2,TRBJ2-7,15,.,CASSLQGMSGDEQYF
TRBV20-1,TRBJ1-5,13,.,CSAIPGVGQPQHF